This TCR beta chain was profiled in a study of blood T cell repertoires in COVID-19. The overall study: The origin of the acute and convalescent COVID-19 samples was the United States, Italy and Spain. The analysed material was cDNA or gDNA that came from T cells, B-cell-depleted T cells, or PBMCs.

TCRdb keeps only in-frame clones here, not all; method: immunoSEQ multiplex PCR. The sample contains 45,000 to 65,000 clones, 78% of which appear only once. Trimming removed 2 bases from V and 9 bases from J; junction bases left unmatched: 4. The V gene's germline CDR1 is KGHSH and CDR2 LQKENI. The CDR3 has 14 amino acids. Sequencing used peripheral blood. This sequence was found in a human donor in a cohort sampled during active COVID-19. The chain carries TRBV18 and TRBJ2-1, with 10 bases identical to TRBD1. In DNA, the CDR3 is TGTGCCAGCTCACCAGCCGGGACAGGGGTTGAGCAGTTCTTC. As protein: CASSPAGTGVEQFF.